The T cell receptor (beta chain) under discussion was sequenced for a study of spatial heterogeneity in lung cancer. Time point defined: sample taken at primary tumor resection. In each case, whole RNA from tumor, nontumor lung or frozen PBMC was sequenced unsorted. The germline V gene has CDR1 MDHEN and CDR2 SYDVKM. J was trimmed by 0 bases and V by 5 bases; bases with no gene match: 3. CDR3 length equals 15 residues. TCRdb processed the 5' RACE reads anew with MiXCR; each CDR3 protein has one entry. The sample gives tens of thousands of distinct CDR3 sequences, about 12% of which show up once; 35% to 45% is in the top ten.

The source material was PBMCs, sampled at surgery. This rearrangement joins TRBV28 to TRBJ1-3, with TRBD1 identical over 8 bases. This clonotype originated in a male donor with early-stage non-small cell lung cancer. CDR3 in DNA: TGTGCCAGCAGTCTGGGACAGGACTCTGGAAACACCATATATTTT. It yields the protein CASSLGQDSGNTIYF.